This record covers a single T cell receptor (beta chain). Its specificity is not known. The sample originates from a study of shared clonotypes between healthy human individuals. Germline V gives CDR1 LNHDA, CDR2 SQIVND (reference sequence). The CDR3 covers 14 residues. Trimming removed 7 bases from V and 5 bases from J, with 14 bases in between. Points from the study as a whole: The naive CD4 repertoires of several donors were compared, and approximately 5% of clonotypes were shared. Shared clonotypes across all four donors exceeded non-shared ones in generation probability.

The method was immunoSEQ multiplex PCR; TCRdb's version includes in-frame clones alone and lacks a portion of them. The data hold 2 million to 2.5 million clones, with more than 80% observed a single time. The chain combines TRBV19 with TRBJ1-4; D is unresolved. The clonotype comes from a man between 18 and 35 years old in good health. Some clones in this sample may be carry-over from other donors' samples. Sequencing was performed on naive CD4+ T cells from PBMCs. Subset meaning: CD45RA+ positively selected. Here the CDR3 reads CASKRAVENEKLFF. The CDR3 region has the DNA TGTGCCAGTAAAAGAGCAGTCGAGAATGAAAAACTGTTTTTT.